These T cell receptor beta chains were read from a single sample in a study of beta chain features in type 1 diabetes. TCRdb's table, derived via immunoSEQ multiplex PCR, lists solely in-frame clones and lacks some. The sample includes about 150,000 clones, approximately 8.7% of them seen just once. Specimen: central memory CD4+ T cells from blood. The receptors were gathered from a woman aged 25 to 45 with type 1 diabetes. The CDR3 runs from the conserved cysteine through the conserved F or W. A D gene is named only where the DNA matches it firmly. Some rows have no size entry. The others give once, few or many, or a class for an expanded clone.

v_gene	j_gene	d_gene	abundance	CDR3aa	CDR3nt
TRBV2	TRBJ1-5	-	few	CASSAGVSNQPQHF	TGTGCCAGCAGTGCGGGAGTAAGCAATCAGCCCCAGCATTTT
TRBV14	TRBJ1-4	-	few	CASSQVVAPDILFF	TGTGCCAGCAGCCAAGTTGTGGCCCCCGATATCCTGTTTTTT
TRBV18	TRBJ1-5	-	-	CASSSTGDWNQPQHF	TGTGCCAGCTCAAGTACAGGAGACTGGAATCAGCCCCAGCATTTT
TRBV15	TRBJ1-1	TRBD1	many	CATSRERGLDAEAFF	TGTGCCACCAGCAGGGAGAGGGGGCTGGACGCTGAAGCTTTCTTT
TRBV2	TRBJ2-3	TRBD2	few	CASSGTSGRLDTQYF	TGTGCCAGCAGTGGTACTAGCGGGAGGTTGGATACGCAGTATTTT
TRBV7-3	TRBJ2-7	TRBD1	few	CASSPRTGSYEQYF	TGTGCCAGCAGCCCGCGGACAGGCTCCTACGAGCAGTACTTC
TRBV9	TRBJ1-2	TRBD1	few	CASSVATGDYGYTF	TGTGCCAGCAGCGTAGCTACAGGGGACTATGGCTACACCTTC
TRBV28	TRBJ1-5	-	few	CASSLFAGGQQPQHF	TGTGCCAGCAGTTTATTCGCGGGGGGCCAGCAGCCCCAGCATTTT
TRBV6-5	TRBJ2-4	-	few	CASSSQGSAKNIQYF	TGTGCCAGCAGTTCTCAGGGGTCTGCCAAAAACATTCAGTACTTC
TRBV7-9	TRBJ1-4	-	few	CASGRGNEKLFF	TGTGCCAGCGGGCGGGGGAATGAAAAACTGTTTTTT
TRBV6-1	TRBJ2-1	-	many	CASRAIDFNEQFF	TGTGCCAGCAGAGCCATCGACTTTAATGAGCAGTTCTTC
TRBV5-1	TRBJ2-5	-	few	CASSLAGAQETQYF	TGCGCCAGCAGCTTGGCGGGAGCTCAAGAGACCCAGTACTTC
TRBV7-2	TRBJ1-4	-	many	CASSLVRSGKLFF	TGTGCCAGCAGCTTAGTTCGTTCGGGAAAACTGTTTTTT
TRBV4-1	TRBJ2-7	TRBD2	few	CASSQTPGLDYEQYF	TGCGCCAGCAGCCAAACCCCGGGACTAGACTACGAGCAGTACTTC
TRBV7-3	TRBJ2-1	-	few	CASSFQNRMEQFF	TGTGCCAGCAGCTTTCAGAATCGAATGGAGCAGTTCTTC
TRBV30	TRBJ1-5	TRBD1	few	CAWSAGGFGQPQHF	TGTGCCTGGAGTGCAGGGGGTTTCGGGCAGCCCCAGCATTTT
TRBV18	TRBJ1-2	TRBD1	-	CASSPPRTGGTYYGYTF	TGTGCCAGCTCACCACCAAGGACAGGGGGGACCTACTATGGCTACACCTTC
TRBV25-1	TRBJ2-7	-	-	CASSPIGGSDEQYF	TGTGCCAGCAGTCCAATTGGGGGGAGTGACGAGCAGTACTTC
TRBV4-1	TRBJ1-4	-	many	CASSQEEEKLFF	TGCGCCAGCAGCCAAGAGGAGGAAAAACTGTTTTTT
TRBV6-5	TRBJ1-3	TRBD1	-	CASSYLGQGLSNTIYF	TGTGCCAGCAGTTACCTGGGACAGGGGCTTAGTAACACCATATATTTT
TRBV18	TRBJ2-1	TRBD2	few	CASSPEAPGLAGANEQFF	TGTGCCAGCTCACCAGAGGCTCCGGGACTAGCGGGAGCAAATGAGCAGTTCTTC
TRBV27	TRBJ1-2	TRBD1	few	CASSLSPRTDRGEGYTF	TGTGCCAGCAGTTTAAGCCCGCGGACCGACAGGGGCGAGGGCTACACCTTC
TRBV11-3	TRBJ2-6	-	-	CASSPTDMSGANVLTF	TGTGCCAGCAGCCCCACGGACATGTCGGGGGCCAACGTCCTGACTTTC
TRBV11-1	TRBJ1-3	-	few	CASSLTQSSGNTIYF	TGTGCCAGCAGCTTGACACAGAGCTCTGGAAACACCATATATTTT
TRBV11-2	TRBJ2-1	TRBD2	few	CASSLASGGYNEQFF	TGTGCCAGCAGCTTAGCTAGCGGGGGTTACAATGAGCAGTTCTTC
TRBV6-5	TRBJ2-5	-	-	CASREHRQFEETQYF	TGTGCCAGCAGGGAACACCGACAGTTCGAAGAGACCCAGTACTTC